The entry below gives a single T cell receptor (beta chain) sequence along with its context. The ends were cut back, 0 bases at V and 1 base at J, with 1 base in the middle. The CDR3 is 12 residues long. Germline CDR1 reads SGHRS; CDR2 reads YFSETQ. The data originate from a study of T cell responses to AZD1222 COVID-19 vaccine. Profiling relied on immunoSEQ multiplex PCR, and the TCRdb table lists in-frame clones only, not all of them. The sample has 150,000 or so clones; roughly 90% are singletons. The clonotype comes from an adult who received the AZD1222 COVID-19 vaccine. The chain joins TRBV5-1 to TRBJ2-5; no reliable D call. Here the sequenced sample was peripheral blood, taken 28 days after the second AZD1222 dose. CDR3 residues: CASSLAQETQYF. The DNA for the CDR3 is TGCGCCAGCAGCTTGGCCCAAGAGACCCAGTACTTC.